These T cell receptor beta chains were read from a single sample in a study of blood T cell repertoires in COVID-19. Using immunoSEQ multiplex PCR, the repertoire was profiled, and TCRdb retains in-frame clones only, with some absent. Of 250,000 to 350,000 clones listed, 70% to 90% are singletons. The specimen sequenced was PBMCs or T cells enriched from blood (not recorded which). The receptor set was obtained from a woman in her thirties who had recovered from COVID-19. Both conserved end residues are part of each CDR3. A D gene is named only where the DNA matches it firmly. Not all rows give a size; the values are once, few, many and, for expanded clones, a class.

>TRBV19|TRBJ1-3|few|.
TGTGCCAGTAGTTACTCTGGAAACACCATATATTTT
CASSYSGNTIYF
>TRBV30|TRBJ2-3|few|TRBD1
TGTGCCTGGAGCCTGACAGGGGCAGATACGCAGTATTTT
CAWSLTGADTQYF
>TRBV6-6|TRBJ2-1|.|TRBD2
TGTGCCGGCAGTACCGAGCGGGGGAGCTACAATGAGCAGTTCTTC
CAGSTERGSYNEQFF
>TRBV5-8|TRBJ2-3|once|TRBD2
TGTGCCAGCAGCTTGGGGGCAAGGACTAGCAGAACAGATACGCAGTATTTT
CASSLGARTSRTDTQYF
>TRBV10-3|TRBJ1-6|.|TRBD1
TGTGCCATCAGTGGGACAGGGGTGTCACCCCTCCACTTT
CAISGTGVSPLHF
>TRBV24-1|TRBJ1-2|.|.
TGTGCCACCAGTGATAGGGGATTCTACACCTTC
CATSDRGFYTF
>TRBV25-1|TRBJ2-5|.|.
TGTGCCAGCAGTGACCCGGGACACCGAGAAGAGACCCAGTACTTC
CASSDPGHREETQYF
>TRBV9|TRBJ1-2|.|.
TGTGCCAGCAGCGTAGACCCAGGGGCGAACTATGGCTACACCTTC
CASSVDPGANYGYTF
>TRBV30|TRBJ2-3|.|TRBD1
TGTGCCTGGAGTGACCTTAACCCTCGACAGGGTAAGAGAGGCACAGATACGCAGTATTTT
CAWSDLNPRQGKRGTDTQYF
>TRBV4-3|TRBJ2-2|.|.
TGCGCCAGCAGCCAAGCCGGACATCACAACACCGGGGAGCTGTTTTTT
CASSQAGHHNTGELFF
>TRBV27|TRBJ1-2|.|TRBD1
TGTGCCAGTTTCGGACAGGGGGTCTATGGCTACACCTTC
CASFGQGVYGYTF
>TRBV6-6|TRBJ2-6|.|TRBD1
TGTGCCAGCAGTCAGACCGGGACAGGGGTATCCGGGGCCAACGTCCTGACTTTC
CASSQTGTGVSGANVLTF
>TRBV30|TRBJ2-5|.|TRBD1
TGTGCCTGGAGTAGGGGACAGAGATCTGGCGAGACCCAGTACTTC
CAWSRGQRSGETQYF
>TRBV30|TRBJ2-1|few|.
TGTGCCTGGAGTGATCTCGTGGAGCGAACCTACGAGCAGTTCTTC
CAWSDLVERTYEQFF
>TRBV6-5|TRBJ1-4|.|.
TGTGCCAGCACCCCGACTCGGGGGAGGGAAAAACTGTTTTTT
CASTPTRGREKLFF
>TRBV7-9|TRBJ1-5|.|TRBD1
TGTGCCAGCAGCTTTTCTTCGATCAGGGGGAATAGCAATCAGCCCCAGCATTTT
CASSFSSIRGNSNQPQHF
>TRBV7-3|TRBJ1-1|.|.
TGTGCCAGCAGCTTAACTGGGGAGGGGAGCACTGAAGCTTTCTTT
CASSLTGEGSTEAFF
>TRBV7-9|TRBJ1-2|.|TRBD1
TGTGCCAGCAGCTTCCAGGGGGCAAACTATGGCTACACCTTC
CASSFQGANYGYTF
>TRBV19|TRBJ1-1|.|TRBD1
TGTGCCAGTAGTACGGCCGGGACAGTGAACACTGAAGCTTTCTTT
CASSTAGTVNTEAFF
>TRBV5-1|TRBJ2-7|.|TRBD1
TGCGCCAGCAGCTTGGATACACAGGGGGCTGGCTACGAGCAGTACTTC
CASSLDTQGAGYEQYF
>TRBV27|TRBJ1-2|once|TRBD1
TGTGCCAGCAGCCCAGGGGGCGACTATGGCTACACCTTC
CASSPGGDYGYTF
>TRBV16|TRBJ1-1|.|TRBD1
TGTGCCAGCAGCCGGGGGGACAGGGGAATTGACACTGAAGCTTTCTTT
CASSRGDRGIDTEAFF
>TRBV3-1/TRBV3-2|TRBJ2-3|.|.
TGTGCCAGCAGCCGCCAGTTCGGGGTGCCAGATACGCAGTATTTT
CASSRQFGVPDTQYF
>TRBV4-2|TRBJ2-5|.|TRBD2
TGTGCCAGCAGCCAAGCGGGGGGGCTAGAGACCCAGTACTTC
CASSQAGGLETQYF